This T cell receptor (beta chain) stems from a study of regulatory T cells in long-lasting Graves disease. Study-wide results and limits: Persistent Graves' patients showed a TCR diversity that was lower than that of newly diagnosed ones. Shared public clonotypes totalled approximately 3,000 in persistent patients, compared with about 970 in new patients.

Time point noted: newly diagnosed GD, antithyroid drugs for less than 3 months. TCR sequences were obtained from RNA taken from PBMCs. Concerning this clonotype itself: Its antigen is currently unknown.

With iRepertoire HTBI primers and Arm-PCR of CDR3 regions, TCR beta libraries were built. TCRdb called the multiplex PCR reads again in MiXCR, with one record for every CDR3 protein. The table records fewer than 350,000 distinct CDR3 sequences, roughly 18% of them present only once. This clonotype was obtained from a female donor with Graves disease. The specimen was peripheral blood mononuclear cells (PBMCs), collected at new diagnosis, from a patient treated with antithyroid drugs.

CDR3 sequence (DNA): TGTGCCTGGAGGTCCGGACTAGCGGGAGGTCATGAGCAGTTCTTC. This encodes CAWRSGLAGGHEQFF. The chain joins TRBV30 to TRBJ2-1; 14 positions match TRBD2. V shed 3 bases, J shed 8 bases, and the junction held 6 bases outside the gene matches. CDR1 and CDR2 (germline): GTSNPN, SVGIG (reference sequence). The CDR3 totals 15 residues.